A selection of T cell receptor beta chains follows, all from one sample in a study of T cell repertoires in cytomegalovirus infection. TCRdb ran MiXCR on the reads and lists one entry per CDR3 protein. The sample consists of around 210,000 distinct CDR3 sequences, 6.5% of them appearing once. The source material was PBMCs. Receptors originate from a human donor in good health (CMV status not recorded). Some clones in this sample may be carry-over from other donors' samples. The CDR3 runs from the conserved cysteine through the conserved F or W. Fields, in order: D gene, V gene, J gene, clone size, CDR3 protein, CDR3 DNA. A D gene is named only where the DNA matches it firmly. The listing skips clone size in some rows; elsewhere it reads once, few, many or a size class.

TRBD1	TRBV7-8	TRBJ2-7	many	CASSDDRETYEQYF	TGTGCCAGCAGCGACGACAGGGAGACCTACGAGCAGTACTTC
-	TRBV6-1	TRBJ1-2	many	CASIRGVGYGYTF	TGTGCCAGCATTCGGGGGGTTGGCTATGGCTACACCTTC
-	TRBV5-1	TRBJ2-2	-	CASSPYPTTRNTGELFF	TGCGCCAGCAGCCCCTACCCTACGACTAGGAACACCGGGGAGCTGTTTTTT
-	TRBV19	TRBJ2-2	many	CASEGQLPGELFF	TGTGCCAGCGAAGGACAGTTGCCCGGGGAGCTGTTTTTT
-	TRBV15	TRBJ1-6	many	CATSTSRVLPLHF	TGTGCCACCAGCACCTCCCGCGTGTTACCCCTCCACTTT
TRBD1	TRBV2	TRBJ2-7	-	CASSADRDEQYF	TGTGCCAGCAGCGCTGACAGGGACGAGCAGTACTTC
-	TRBV7-9	TRBJ1-2	many	CASSLGGTESYGYTF	TGTGCCAGCAGCTTAGGCGGAACTGAGAGCTATGGCTACACCTTC
TRBD1	TRBV18	TRBJ2-1	few	CASSFGQGSGNEQFF	TGTGCCAGCTCTTTTGGACAGGGGTCAGGCAATGAGCAGTTCTTC
TRBD2	TRBV7-8	TRBJ2-3	many	CASSLRASGGTDTQYF	TGTGCCAGCAGCTTAAGGGCTAGCGGCGGCACAGATACGCAGTATTTT
-	TRBV5-1	TRBJ2-2	few	CASSLTGGRKIGELFF	TGCGCCAGCAGCTTGACCGGAGGCAGAAAGATCGGGGAGCTGTTTTTT
TRBD1	TRBV7-9	TRBJ2-3	-	CASSKTGASTDTQYF	TGTGCCAGCAGCAAGACAGGGGCGAGCACAGATACGCAGTATTTT
-	TRBV7-9	TRBJ2-6	few	CASSLAASGANVLTF	TGTGCCAGCAGCTTAGCTGCCTCTGGGGCCAACGTCCTGACTTTC
-	TRBV7-2	TRBJ1-3	many	CASSLVHSSSGNTIYF	TGTGCCAGCAGCTTAGTGCACAGCTCCTCTGGAAACACCATATATTTT
TRBD1	TRBV6-2/TRBV6-3	TRBJ2-1	many	CASSFDRGQDEQFF	TGTGCCAGCAGTTTCGACAGGGGGCAAGATGAGCAGTTCTTC
-	TRBV5-1	TRBJ1-2	-	CASSPDRNYSYTF	TGCGCCAGCAGCCCCGACAGGAACTATAGCTACACCTTC
-	TRBV7-2	TRBJ2-3	many	CASSLVFGSTDTQYF	TGTGCCAGCAGCTTAGTTTTCGGAAGCACAGATACGCAGTATTTT
-	TRBV20-1	TRBJ2-2	many	CSAPFGSGAGELFF	TGCAGTGCCCCTTTCGGCTCAGGGGCCGGGGAGCTGTTTTTT
-	TRBV12-5	TRBJ2-3	few	CASGLRGSGTDTQYF	TGTGCTAGTGGTTTGAGAGGGAGCGGCACAGATACGCAGTATTTT
-	TRBV14	TRBJ1-1	many	CASSQVTGRTEAFF	TGTGCCAGCAGCCAAGTCACAGGGCGCACTGAAGCTTTCTTT
-	TRBV7-3	TRBJ2-3	-	CASSLGLWDPSTDTQYF	TGTGCCAGCAGCTTAGGTCTTTGGGACCCTAGCACAGATACGCAGTATTTT
-	TRBV7-9	TRBJ2-3	many	CASSLSAYTQYF	TGTGCCAGCAGCTTAAGTGCGTATACGCAGTATTTT
-	TRBV20-1	TRBJ2-1	many	CSARVQGSYNEQFF	TGCAGTGCTAGAGTCCAGGGTTCCTACAATGAGCAGTTCTTC
-	TRBV7-3	TRBJ2-5	many	CASGSGAQETQYF	TGTGCCAGCGGAAGTGGAGCACAAGAGACCCAGTACTTC
TRBD1	TRBV29-1	TRBJ2-2	many	CSVPRDRYTGELFF	TGCAGCGTCCCGAGGGACAGATACACCGGGGAGCTGTTTTTT
TRBD1	TRBV28	TRBJ1-2	many	CASSSGTGEIHGYTF	TGTGCCAGCAGTTCGGGGACAGGGGAGATTCATGGCTACACCTTC
-	TRBV5-1	TRBJ2-1	many	CASSFDQSYNEQFF	TGCGCCAGCAGCTTCGATCAGAGCTACAATGAGCAGTTCTTC
TRBD1	TRBV20-1	TRBJ2-7	many	CSARDDRAGHEQYF	TGCAGTGCTAGAGATGACAGGGCTGGCCACGAGCAGTACTTC
TRBD1	TRBV15	TRBJ1-4	few	CATSRDGQGGEKLFF	TGTGCCACCAGCAGAGATGGACAGGGGGGTGAAAAACTGTTTTTT
TRBD2	TRBV28	TRBJ2-3	many	CASSPQGSGGRAQYF	TGTGCCAGCAGTCCCCAGGGTAGCGGGGGGAGGGCGCAGTATTTT
-	TRBV12-3/TRBV12-4	TRBJ1-1	many	CASSLARGVFGNTEAFF	TGTGCCAGCAGTTTAGCGCGGGGGGTCTTTGGGAACACTGAAGCTTTCTTT
TRBD1	TRBV7-2	TRBJ2-7	many	CASSLAGTGSLFNEQYF	TGTGCCAGCAGCTTAGCGGGGACAGGGTCCCTCTTTAACGAGCAGTACTTC